This T cell receptor (beta chain) was sequenced during a study of T cell responses to AZD1222 COVID-19 vaccine. Study findings and constraints: Donor demographics were predominantly white British with a female majority; clonal diversity may be underestimated. Spike was spanned by vaccine-associated CD4 TCRs, which were dominant at 160-218 and 743-854.

Some clones are missing from TCRdb's copy, which holds only in-frame ones; the method was immunoSEQ multiplex PCR. The repertoire holds about 51,000 clones, with about 90% as singletons. Germline V gene lookup returns CDR1 SGHTA and CDR2 FQGNSA. This CDR3 spans 15 amino acids. V lost 5 bases, J lost 8 bases, and 19 bases lay in between. Remarks on this clone: The antigen is not known.

The source material was peripheral blood, sampled 28 days after the second AZD1222 dose. The V and J genes are TRBV7-2 and TRBJ2-1; D possibly matches TRBD1 or TRBD2 (6 bases each). The clonotype comes from an adult who received the AZD1222 COVID-19 vaccine. The CDR3 is CASSLRGQNRDEQFF. The CDR3 DNA sequence: TGTGCCAGCAGCCTACGGGGGCAGAATAGGGATGAGCAGTTCTTC.